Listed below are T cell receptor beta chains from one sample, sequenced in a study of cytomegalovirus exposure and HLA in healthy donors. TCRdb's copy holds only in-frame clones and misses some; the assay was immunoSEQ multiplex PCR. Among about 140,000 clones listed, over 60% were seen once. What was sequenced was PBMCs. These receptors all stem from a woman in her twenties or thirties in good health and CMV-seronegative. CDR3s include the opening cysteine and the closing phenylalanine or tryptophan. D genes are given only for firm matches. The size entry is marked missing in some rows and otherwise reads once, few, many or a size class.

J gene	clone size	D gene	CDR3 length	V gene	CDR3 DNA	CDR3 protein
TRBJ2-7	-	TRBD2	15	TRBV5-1	TGCGCCACCGCTCCGGGGAGGGCAAGTGGGGAAGAGCAGTACTTC	CATAPGRASGEEQYF
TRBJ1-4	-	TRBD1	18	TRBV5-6	TGTGCCAGCAGAGGGAGCCGGGACAGATTAACAACTAATGAAAAACTGTTTTTT	CASRGSRDRLTTNEKLFF
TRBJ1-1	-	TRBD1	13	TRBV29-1	TGCAGCGGAATACAGGGGTTAGACACTGAAGCTTTCTTT	CSGIQGLDTEAFF
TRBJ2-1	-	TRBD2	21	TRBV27	TGTGCCAGCAGTTTCTCACTTCCCGGGACTAGCGGGGAATCCCCCTACAATGAGCAGTTCTTC	CASSFSLPGTSGESPYNEQFF
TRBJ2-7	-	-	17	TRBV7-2	TGTGCCAGCAGCTTATTAGGACGGGGGTCCTTCTCCTACGAGCAGTACTTC	CASSLLGRGSFSYEQYF
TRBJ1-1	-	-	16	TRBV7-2	TGTGCCAGCAACCCCCGTGGGGCGGATCAGAACACTGAAGCTTTCTTT	CASNPRGADQNTEAFF
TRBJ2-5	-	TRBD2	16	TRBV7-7	TGTGCTAGCAGCTTAGCGGTAGCGGGGGGTCAAGAGACCCAGTACTTC	CASSLAVAGGQETQYF
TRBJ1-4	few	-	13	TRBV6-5	TGTGCCAGCAGTTACGATTCGCGAGAAAAACTGTTTTTT	CASSYDSREKLFF
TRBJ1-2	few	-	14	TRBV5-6	TGTGCCAGCAGCTTGAACAGGGATGGTAGTGGCTACACCTTC	CASSLNRDGSGYTF
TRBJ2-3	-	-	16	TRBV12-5	TGTGCTAGTGGTTTGGGGGAGACTTCCAGCACAGATACGCAGTATTTT	CASGLGETSSTDTQYF
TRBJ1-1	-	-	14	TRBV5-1	TGCGCCAGCAGCTTGGCCCTGGCGAACACTGAAGCTTTCTTT	CASSLALANTEAFF
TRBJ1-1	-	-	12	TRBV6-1	TGTGCCAGCACTGACAATAGGGGCCAACCCGCTTTT	CASTDNRGQPAF
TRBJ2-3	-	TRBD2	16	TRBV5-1	TGCGCCAGCAGCTGGACTAGCGGGGGGTCCACAGATACGCAGTATTTT	CASSWTSGGSTDTQYF
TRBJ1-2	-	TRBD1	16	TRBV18	TGTGCCAGCTCACCACGGGGACAGGGGGAAGATTATGGCTACACCTTC	CASSPRGQGEDYGYTF
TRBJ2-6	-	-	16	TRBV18	TGTGCCAGCTCACCATACAGCAGCTCTGGGGCCAACGTCCTGACTTTC	CASSPYSSSGANVLTF
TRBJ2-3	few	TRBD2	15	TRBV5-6	TGTGCCAGCAGCGATAGCGGGGGGGCCCTAGATACGCAGTATTTT	CASSDSGGALDTQYF
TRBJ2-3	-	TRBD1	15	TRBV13	TGTGCCAGCAGCTCCATGACAGGGGCGGGAGATACGCAGTATTTT	CASSSMTGAGDTQYF
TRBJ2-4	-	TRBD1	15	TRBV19	TGTGCCAGTAGCCGGGGACAGGGGTTCCAAAACATTCAGTACTTC	CASSRGQGFQNIQYF
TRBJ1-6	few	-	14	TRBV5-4	TGTGCCAGCAGCTTGCAGTCCCCTCCTTCACCCCTCCACTTT	CASSLQSPPSPLHF
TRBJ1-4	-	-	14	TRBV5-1	TGCGCCAGCAGCTTGGGCGGGACGGGTGAAAAACTGTTTTTT	CASSLGGTGEKLFF
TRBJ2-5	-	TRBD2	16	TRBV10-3	TGTGCCATCAGTCCAAGCGGGGGGACGGAGATTGAGACCCAGTACTTC	CAISPSGGTEIETQYF
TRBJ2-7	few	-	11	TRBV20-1	TGCAGTGCAAGCTCCCCCTCCGAGCAGTACTTC	CSASSPSEQYF
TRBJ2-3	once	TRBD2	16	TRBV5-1	TGCGCCAGCAGCCCCCCGACTAGCGGGGTTGGAGATACGCAGTATTTT	CASSPPTSGVGDTQYF
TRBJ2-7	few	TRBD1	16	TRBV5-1	TGCGCCAGCAGCACGGGACAGGGGGTCCAAGCCTACGAGCAGTACTTC	CASSTGQGVQAYEQYF
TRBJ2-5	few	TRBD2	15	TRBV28	TGTGCCAGCAGTAAGACTAGCGGGGGGCTCGTGACCCAGTACTTC	CASSKTSGGLVTQYF
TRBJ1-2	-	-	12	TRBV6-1	TGTGCCAGCACACGGGTTAACTATGGCTACACCTTC	CASTRVNYGYTF
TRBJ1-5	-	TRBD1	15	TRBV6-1	TGTGCCAGCCGTGCCTATGGACAGGGATCTGAACCCCAGCATTTT	CASRAYGQGSEPQHF
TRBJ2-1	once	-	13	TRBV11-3	TGTGCCAGCAGCCCCGGGACTCACGATGAGCAGTTCTTC	CASSPGTHDEQFF
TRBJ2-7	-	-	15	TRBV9	TGTGCCAGCAGCGCCCGGGACACGAGCTCCTACGAGCAGTACTTC	CASSARDTSSYEQYF
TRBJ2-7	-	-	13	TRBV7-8	TGTGCCAGCAGCCCCCTCAGGGTTGGCGAGCAGTACTTC	CASSPLRVGEQYF
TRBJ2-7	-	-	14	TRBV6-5	TGTGCCAGCAGTTACCGGGGGACCTCCTACGAGCAGTACTTC	CASSYRGTSYEQYF
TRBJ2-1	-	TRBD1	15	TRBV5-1	TGCGCCAGCAGCTTTCCGGGACAGGGTTACAACAAGCAGTTCTTC	CASSFPGQGYNKQFF
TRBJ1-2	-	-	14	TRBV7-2	TGTGCCAGCAGCTTATCCGGGAACGGACGTGGCTACACCTTC	CASSLSGNGRGYTF
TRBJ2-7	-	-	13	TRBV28	TGTGCCAGCAGTTTAGAACAGGGCGACGAGCAGTACTTC	CASSLEQGDEQYF
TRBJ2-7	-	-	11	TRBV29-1	TGCAGCGCCAGGGGAACCTACGAGCAGTACTTC	CSARGTYEQYF
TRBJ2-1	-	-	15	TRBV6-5	TGTGCCAGCAGTTTCTCGGGCAGATCCTACAATGAGCAGTTCTTC	CASSFSGRSYNEQFF
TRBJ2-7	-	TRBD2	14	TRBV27	TGTGCCAGCAGGAGACTAGCGGGGGGATACGAGCAGTACTTC	CASRRLAGGYEQYF
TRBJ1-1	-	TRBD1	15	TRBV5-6	TGTGCCAGCAGCTGGGGACAGGGAATGGGCACTGAAGCTTTCTTT	CASSWGQGMGTEAFF
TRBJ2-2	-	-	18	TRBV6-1	TGTGCCAGCAGTGAAGCGATCGGAGGGGCAACGAACACCGGGGAGCTGTTTTTT	CASSEAIGGATNTGELFF
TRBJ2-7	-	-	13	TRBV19	TGTGCCAGTAGCCCAGGGTATTCACGGGAGCAGTACTTC	CASSPGYSREQYF
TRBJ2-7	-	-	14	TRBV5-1	TGCGCCAGCAGCTACGACAGAAGATCCTACGAGCAGTACTTC	CASSYDRRSYEQYF
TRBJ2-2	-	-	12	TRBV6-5	TGTGCCAGCAGTTATCTGTCCGGGGAGCTGTTTTTT	CASSYLSGELFF
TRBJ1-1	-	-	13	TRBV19	TGTGCCAGTGGTGGACAAATGAACACTGAAGCTTTCTTT	CASGGQMNTEAFF
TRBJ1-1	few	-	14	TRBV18	TGTGCCAGCTCACCACTATCAGGAAACACTGAAGCTTTCTTT	CASSPLSGNTEAFF
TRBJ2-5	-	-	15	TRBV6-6	TGTGCCAGCAGTTTAAGGGCGGGCTCACAAGAGACCCAGTACTTC	CASSLRAGSQETQYF
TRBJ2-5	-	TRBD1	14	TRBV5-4	TGTGCCAGCAGCGTTGGGACAGTCCAAGAGACCCAGTACTTC	CASSVGTVQETQYF
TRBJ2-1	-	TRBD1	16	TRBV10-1	TGCGCCAGCAGCGATCCGGGACAGGGCTACTACAATGAGCAGTTCTTC	CASSDPGQGYYNEQFF
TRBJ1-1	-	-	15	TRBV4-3	TGCGCCAGCAGCCAAGATGGCAGGGGGAACACTGAAGCTTTCTTT	CASSQDGRGNTEAFF
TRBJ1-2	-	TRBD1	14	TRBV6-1	TGTGCCAGCAGGGGACAGGGGAGTAACTATGGCTACACCTTC	CASRGQGSNYGYTF
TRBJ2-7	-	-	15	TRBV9	TGTGCCAGCAGCGTAGGCTCAGGGCCGTCCTACGAGCAGTACTTC	CASSVGSGPSYEQYF
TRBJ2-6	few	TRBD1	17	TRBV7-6	TGTGCCAGCAGCCACGACAGGGGTCTCAATGGGGCCAACGTCCTGACTTTC	CASSHDRGLNGANVLTF
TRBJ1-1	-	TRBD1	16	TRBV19	TGTGCCAGTAGTATATATCAGGGGGCCCGGAACACTGAAGCTTTCTTT	CASSIYQGARNTEAFF
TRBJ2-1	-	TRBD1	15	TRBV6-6	TGTGCCAGCAGTTCCCGGGGACAGAGGGCAAATGAGCAGTTCTTC	CASSSRGQRANEQFF
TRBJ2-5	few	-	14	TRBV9	TGTGCCAGCAGCGTAGGAGGCAACCAAGAGACCCAGTACTTC	CASSVGGNQETQYF
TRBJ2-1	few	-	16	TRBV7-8	TGTGCCAGCAGCTTAAACAGCAGGAACTCCTACAATGAGCAGTTCTTC	CASSLNSRNSYNEQFF
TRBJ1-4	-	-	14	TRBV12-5	TGTGCTAGTGGTTCCGGACATACAAATGAAAAACTGTTTTTT	CASGSGHTNEKLFF
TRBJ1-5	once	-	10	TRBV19	TGTGCTACGGGGAATCAGCCCCAGCATTTT	CATGNQPQHF